The 28 T cell receptor beta chains listed next were all sequenced from one sample in a study of technical replicates of blood from several donors. The data were produced by immunoSEQ multiplex PCR, yet TCRdb's version contains in-frame clones alone and is incomplete. This sample has tens of thousands of clones, with approximately 94% found just once. Sequencing was done on a sample of T cells isolated from PBMCs. The receptor set was obtained from a human donor in good health.

This clone was recorded once. The chain has TRBV6-1 and TRBJ2-7; TRBD1 matches 7 bases. Germline V gene data show CDR1 as MNHNS and CDR2 as SASEGT. This CDR3 region has 17 residues. Unmatched junction bases numbered 12, after V lost 1 base and J lost 3 bases. Here the CDR3 DNA reads TGTGCCAGCAGTGAAGTCCCGGGACAGTCAGGGGGCTACGAGCAGTACTTC. Its protein is CASSEVPGQSGGYEQYF.

There are a few counts of this clone. The chain is built from TRBV19 and TRBJ1-5, with 9 nucleotides matching TRBD1. V shed 7 bases, J shed 7 bases, and the junction held 17 bases outside the gene matches. From germline, CDR1 is LNHDA and CDR2 SQIVND (reference sequence). The CDR3 extends over 17 amino acids. Here the CDR3 reads CASITRTGDFGFQPQHF. CDR3 bases: TGTGCCAGTATCACTCGGACAGGGGACTTCGGGTTCCAGCCCCAGCATTTT.

The rearrangement joins TRBV9 to TRBJ2-1, with D possibly TRBD2 on 6 matching bases. The germline gives CDR1 SGDLS, CDR2 YYNGEE. V gave up 3 bases and J gave up 9 bases, with 19 bases separating them. The CDR3 consists of 15 residues. The CDR3 DNA follows: TGTGCCAGCAGCGGACCAGGGACTCTTTGGGGTGAGCAGTTCTTC. This gives the protein CASSGPGTLWGEQFF. Looking up the rest from reference TRBV9 and TRBJ2-1 gives the full variable domain: DSGVTQTPKHLITATGQRVTLRCSPRSGDLSVYWYQQSLDQGLQFLIQYYNGEERAKGNILERFSAQQFPDLHSELNLSSLELGDSALYFCASSGPGTLWGEQFFGPGTRLTVL.

The rearrangement joins TRBV12-5 to TRBJ1-4; 8 bases agree with TRBD1. Germline V gene lookup returns CDR1 LGHNT and CDR2 FRNRAP. There are 16 residues in the CDR3. V was clipped by 6 bases and J by 0 bases; unmatched bases: 6. The CDR3 DNA reads as TGTGCTAGTGGGCTAGGACAGGGCGCAACTAATGAAAAACTGTTTTTT. Protein product: CASGLGQGATNEKLFF.

This chain uses TRBV25-1 with TRBJ1-2, with D uncertain. There are 13 residues in the CDR3. Trimming took 1 base from V and 8 from J, leaving 11 bases between them. The germline V gene has CDR1 MGHDK and CDR2 SYGVNS. This CDR3 is CASSESPRGGYTF. The CDR3 DNA sequence: TGTGCCAGCAGTGAATCCCCCCGAGGGGGCTACACCTTC.

The gene calls are TRBV2 and TRBJ1-5; TRBD1 might be the D (5 bases). The germline CDR1 and CDR2 sequences are SNHLY and FYNNEI. V lost 6 bases to trimming and J lost 7 bases, with 16 bases between them. The CDR3 length is 14 residues. CDR3: CASRGGRLSQPQHF. The CDR3 DNA reads as TGTGCCAGCAGGGGGGGACGCCTCAGCCAGCCCCAGCATTTT.

Regarding this clone: An end of the junction differs from the germline gene, which may be a read error. V is TRBV7-7 and J is TRBJ1-2, with 8 bases that match TRBD1. Germline lookup yields CDR1 SSHAT and CDR2 FNYEAQ (reference sequence). This CDR3 comprises 13 residues. The CDR3 is CASSSTGGYGYTF. The CDR3 nucleotides read TGTGCTAGCAGCTCCACAGGGGGCTATGGCTACACCTTC.

V gene TRBV19 combines with J gene TRBJ1-2; D gene ambiguous. V was clipped by 9 bases and J by 4 bases, with 21 bases between them. The CDR3 runs to 15 residues. Germline loops: CDR1 LNHDA, CDR2 SQIVND (reference sequence). The CDR3 region has the DNA TGTGCCAGCGGTCTAGGCCGAGGGAGAGGCTATGGCTACACCTTC. It codes for CASGLGRGRGYGYTF.

The chain recombines TRBV9 with TRBJ1-1; perhaps TRBD1 as D (5 bases). This CDR3 has 15 amino acids. With 2 bases removed from V and 1 base from J, the gap between germline ends came to 12 bases. CDR1 is SGDLS, CDR2 YYNGEE, per germline. DNA for the CDR3: TGTGCCAGCAGCGTGGGGGGAAGACAGAACACTGAAGCTTTCTTT. This encodes CASSVGGRQNTEAFF.

The gene calls are TRBV20-1 and TRBJ1-2; maybe TRBD1 (5 bases). Germline V gene lookup returns CDR1 DFQATT and CDR2 SNEGSKA (reference sequence). The CDR3 runs to 11 residues. The V gene lost 0 bases and the J gene lost 6 bases, with 5 bases spanning the gap. The CDR3: CSAREGDGYTF. The CDR3 bases are TGCAGTGCTAGAGAAGGGGATGGCTACACCTTC.

CDR3 sequence reads: CAWTGENRETQYF. CDR3 in DNA: TGTGCCTGGACAGGGGAAAATCGAGAGACCCAGTACTTC. The V gene is TRBV30, the J gene TRBJ2-5; the D gene is possibly TRBD1 (6 bases). Germline V gives CDR1 GTSNPN, CDR2 SVGIG (reference sequence). Between the trimmed V and J ends, which lost 4 bases and 4 bases, there was a span of 13 bases. CDR3 length: 13 residues. Using reference TRBV30 and TRBJ2-5 for the parts outside the CDR3, the full variable domain is SQTIHQWPATLVQPVGSPLSLECTVEGTSNPNLYWYRQAAGRGLQLLFYSVGIGQISSEVPQNLSASRPQDRQFILSSKKLLLSDSGFYLCAWTGENRETQYFGPGTRLLVL.

The chain has TRBV7-8 and TRBJ2-5; 8 positions agree with TRBD2. Germline assignment: CDR1 SGHVS and CDR2 FQNEAQ. V lost 1 base and J lost 4; bases outside the gene matches: 2. The CDR3 spans 14 residues. CDR3 loop: CASSLGGLAETQYF. The CDR3 DNA reads as TGTGCCAGCAGCTTAGGAGGACTAGCAGAGACCCAGTACTTC.

CDR3 coding DNA: TGTGCCAGCAGCCTAAAGGCATTCGGAGGCACCGGGGAGCTGTTTTTT. Amino acid sequence: CASSLKAFGGTGELFF. The chain joins TRBV7-3 to TRBJ2-2; maybe TRBD2 (5 bases). The CDR3 covers 16 residues. The V gene's germline CDR1 is SGHTA and CDR2 FQGTGA. V was shortened by 5 bases and J by 4 bases, with 17 bases between the two germline ends.

The chain has TRBV19 and TRBJ1-6; tentative D call: TRBD1 (6 bases). Germline V gene lookup returns CDR1 LNHDA and CDR2 SQIVND (reference sequence). The CDR3 is 16 amino acids. Trimming removed 6 bases at V and 8 bases at J, with 20 bases between. CDR3 bases: TGTGCCAGTAGAAGGTCGTCACAGGGAGATCATTCACCCCTCCACTTT. This sequence encodes CASRRSSQGDHSPLHF.

The rearrangement uses TRBV4-1 and TRBJ1-2, with D uncertain. From germline, CDR1 is MGHRA and CDR2 YSYEKL. Trimming left V 0 bases short and J 3 bases short, with 5 bases between. This CDR3 spans 13 amino acids. CDR3 sequence (DNA): TGCGCCAGCAGCCAAGACCACTACTATGGCTACACCTTC. Encoded protein: CASSQDHYYGYTF.

The V call is TRBV4-1, the J call TRBJ2-7; D is uncertain. Germline V gene data show CDR1 as MGHRA and CDR2 as YSYEKL. The CDR3 contains 15 residues. Trimming cost V 0 bases and J 4 bases, with 13 bases left between them. This CDR3 is CASSQDPGTNYEQYF. The CDR3 bases are TGCGCCAGCAGCCAAGACCCTGGCACAAATTACGAGCAGTACTTC.

The CDR3 coding sequence is TGTGCCGTGTTAGCGGGAACGTCGTACGAGCAGTACTTC. Translation gives CAVLAGTSYEQYF. This chain uses TRBV10-3 with TRBJ2-7; 8 bases fit TRBD2. This CDR3 has 13 residues. Germline V gene data show CDR1 as ENHRY and CDR2 as SYGVKD. Germline trimming cut 11 bases from V and 4 bases from J; bases unmatched to any gene: 10.

This chain links TRBV12-5 with TRBJ2-1; 13 positions agree with TRBD2. This CDR3 spans 16 amino acids. J gave up 9 bases and V 4 bases, and 9 bases lay outside the gene matches. Germline V gene lookup returns CDR1 LGHNT and CDR2 FRNRAP. The CDR3 coding sequence is TGTGCTAGTGGTTCTACAGGACTAGCGGGAGTTTTTGAGCAGTTCTTC. It translates to CASGSTGLAGVFEQFF.

J is TRBJ1-2 and V is TRBV9; D is unclear. V lost 0 bases and J 7 bases, leaving 19 bases between the germline ends. The CDR3 totals 16 residues. Germline loops: CDR1 SGDLS, CDR2 YYNGEE. The CDR3 DNA is TGTGCCAGCAGCGTAGATGTGACACGCCTGCGGGGTGGCTACACCTTC. Protein sequence: CASSVDVTRLRGGYTF.

The chain carries TRBV18 and TRBJ2-1; maybe TRBD1 (5 bases). CDR3 size: 16 residues. Germline V CDR1 and CDR2: KGHSH, LQKENI. Trimming took 0 bases from V and 7 from J, leaving 16 bases between them. In DNA, the CDR3 is TGTGCCAGCTCACCACCACAGGTTAGGAGTTCGAATGAGCAGTTCTTC. It encodes CASSPPQVRSSNEQFF. Full variable domain (outside the CDR3, taken from reference TRBV18 and TRBJ2-1): NAGVMQNPRHLVRRRGQEARLRCSPMKGHSHVYWYRQLPEEGLKFMVYLQKENIIDESGMPKERFSAEFPKEGPSILRIQQVVRGDSAAYFCASSPPQVRSSNEQFFGPGTRLTVL.

The count of this clone is one. V and J are TRBV28 and TRBJ1-4; 10 nucleotides line up with TRBD1. Germline CDR1 is MDHEN and CDR2 is SYDVKM. CDR3 length equals 15 residues. With 3 bases clipped from V and 6 bases from J, the junction kept 4 bases outside the gene matches. CDR3 sequence reads: CASSFLGTGDEKLFF. As DNA, the CDR3 is TGTGCCAGCAGTTTTCTCGGGACAGGGGATGAAAAACTGTTTTTT.

The chain carries TRBV27 and TRBJ1-1; the match to TRBD1 covers 10 bases. The CDR3 consists of 16 residues. The germline V gene has CDR1 MNHEY and CDR2 SMNVEV (reference sequence). V lost 3 bases and J lost 5; bases outside the gene matches: 9. As DNA, the CDR3 is TGTGCCAGCAGTTTTAGAGACAGGGGGCGCGAAACTGAAGCTTTCTTT. It specifies CASSFRDRGRETEAFF.

V gene TRBV25-1 combines with J gene TRBJ1-6, with TRBD1 matching 9 bases. With V trimmed by 9 bases and J by 10 bases, 10 bases remained unmatched. The CDR3 totals 14 residues. Germline CDR1 is MGHDK and CDR2 is SYGVNS. CDR3: CASTWDRVGSPLHF. Written as DNA, the CDR3 is TGTGCCAGTACTTGGGACAGGGTAGGGTCACCCCTCCACTTT.

The chain uses TRBV11-2 and TRBJ1-3, with 7 bases identical to TRBD1. Germline lookup yields CDR1 SGHAT and CDR2 FQNNGV. The ends lost 5 bases at V and 1 base at J; junction bases unmatched: 5. The length of the CDR3 is 15 residues. This chain's CDR3 is CASSPVDRSGNTIYF. CDR3 bases: TGTGCCAGCAGCCCAGTGGACAGGTCTGGAAACACCATATATTTT.

The chain combines TRBV18 with TRBJ1-6; D gene ambiguous. The CDR3 is 18 amino acids. Germline-derived CDR1 and CDR2 are KGHSH and LQKENI. Trimming left V 4 bases short and J 1 base short, with 17 bases between. The chain's CDR3 is CASSLFGGKESYNSPLHF. CDR3 DNA: TGTGCCAGCTCACTTTTCGGAGGCAAGGAGTCCTATAATTCACCCCTCCACTTT.

This chain uses TRBV25-1 with TRBJ2-1; D might be TRBD2 (5 bases). This CDR3 contains 15 residues. Trimming took 6 bases from V and 9 from J, leaving 21 bases between them. Germline V CDR1 and CDR2: MGHDK, SYGVNS. The DNA for the CDR3 is TGTGCCAGCAGCAACCCGACTGGGGTGGGGAGTGAGCAGTTCTTC. Protein: CASSNPTGVGSEQFF.

The V and J genes are TRBV5-1 and TRBJ2-2; 7 bases align to TRBD2. The CDR3 totals 17 residues. The germline gives CDR1 SGHRS, CDR2 YFSETQ. V shed 5 bases and J 2 bases; nucleotides not matched to a gene: 12. As DNA, the CDR3 is TGCGCCAGCAGTTACGTGCCGGGAGCGGGAAACACCGGGGAGCTGTTTTTT. It specifies CASSYVPGAGNTGELFF.

The chain recombines TRBV28 with TRBJ1-5; TRBD1 matches 9 bases. The CDR3 length is 16 residues. Per germline, CDR1 MDHEN and CDR2 SYDVKM. V dropped 10 bases and J dropped 5; count of bases not matched to a gene: 15. CDR3 amino acids: CATRDKTGGGDQPQHF. For the CDR3, the DNA is TGTGCCACGAGAGACAAGACAGGGGGAGGCGATCAGCCCCAGCATTTT.